Detailed here is one TCR beta chain. The CDR3 runs 20 residues. With 3 bases clipped from V and 3 bases from J, the junction kept 17 bases outside the gene matches. Germline values: CDR1 LNHDA, CDR2 SQIVND (reference sequence). As processed by the authors: The assay estimated nucleated cells by amplifying reference gene primers. TCRdb's table, derived via immunoSEQ multiplex PCR, lists solely in-frame clones and lacks some. The V and J calls and clone size come from that table; D and trimming were worked out from the DNA. The data show 120,000 to 150,000 clones, about 88% seen once. These data belong to a study of blood T cell repertoires in COVID-19. The overall study: Whether acute or convalescent, the COVID-19 samples came from the United States, Italy and Spain. PBMCs, B-cell-depleted T cells, or T cells were the source of the cDNA or gDNA that made up the material.

This TCR came from a human donor with acute or convalescent COVID-19. The donor label of this sample is uncertain. Sequencing used peripheral blood. The chain carries TRBV19 and TRBJ2-2; 9 bases map to TRBD1. The CDR3 region has the DNA TGTGCCAGTAGTATTTTCGCGCCCTTAGGACAGGGGACCGACACCGGGGAGCTGTTTTTT. Protein product: CASSIFAPLGQGTDTGELFF. The full variable domain, its missing parts supplied by reference TRBV19 and TRBJ2-2, is DGGITQSPKYLFRKEGQNVTLSCEQNLNHDAMYWYRQDPGQGLRLIYYSQIVNDFQKGDIAEGYSVSREKKESFPLTVTSAQKNPTAFYLCASSIFAPLGQGTDTGELFFGEGSRLTVL.